Presented here are 30 T cell receptor beta chains from one specimen sequenced in a study of CD8 T cells in Susac syndrome. Random hexamers were used to reverse transcribe an amount of about 0.45 to 1 ug RNA. Using its own MiXCR run on the immunoSEQ multiplex PCR reads, TCRdb lists one record per CDR3 protein. The data hold 110,000 or so distinct CDR3 sequences, with roughly 95% observed a single time. Source material: CD4+ T cells from PBMCs. All receptors derive from a human donor in good health.

This clonotype was found a few times. The chain links TRBV7-3 to TRBJ2-2, with a weak D call TRBD2 (5 bases). Germline CDR1 SGHTA, CDR2 FQGTGA. The CDR3 has 15 residues. V gave up 2 bases and J gave up 0 bases, with 7 bases separating them. The CDR3 nucleotides are TGTGCCAGCAGCTTACGCGGGCCGAACACCGGGGAGCTGTTTTTT. Translating it yields CASSLRGPNTGELFF. Based on the CDR3 plus reference TRBV7-3 and TRBJ2-2, the full variable domain is GAGVSQTPSNKVTEKGKYVELRCDPISGHTALYWYRQSLGQGPEFLIYFQGTGAADDSGLPNDRFFAVRPEGSVSTLKIQRTERGDSAVYLCASSLRGPNTGELFFGEGSRLTVL.

The chain combines TRBV15 with TRBJ2-2, with D perhaps matching TRBD1 (6 bases). Per germline, CDR1 LNHNV and CDR2 YYDKDF (reference sequence). Trimming took off 4 bases at V and 7 bases at J, with 16 bases between the two ends. This CDR3 is built from 15 residues. The CDR3 protein is CATSIGGRGVGELFF. CDR3 sequence (DNA): TGTGCCACCAGCATTGGGGGCAGGGGAGTCGGGGAGCTGTTTTTT. Complete variable domain (other parts from reference TRBV15 and TRBJ2-2): DAMVIQNPRYQVTQFGKPVTLSCSQTLNHNVMYWYQQKSSQAPKLLFHYYDKDFNNEADTPDNFQSRRPNTSFCFLDIRSPGLGDTAMYLCATSIGGRGVGELFFGEGSRLTVL.

This chain joins TRBV7-9 and TRBJ2-7; TRBD2 matches at 10 bases. V lost 4 bases, J lost 0 bases, and 6 bases stayed unmatched. The germline V gene has CDR1 SEHNR and CDR2 FQNEAQ (reference sequence). The CDR3 is 16 residues long. The CDR3 loop reads CASSSLAGATSYEQYF. The CDR3, as DNA: TGTGCCAGCAGCTCCCTAGCGGGAGCCACCTCCTACGAGCAGTACTTC.

This clonotype was seen only once. This chain uses TRBV28 with TRBJ1-4; unclear D gene. The germline V gene encodes CDR1 MDHEN and CDR2 SYDVKM. This CDR3 region has 15 residues. The V and J ends lost 3 bases and 0 bases respectively, with 8 bases between them. CDR3 DNA: TGTGCCAGCAGTTTCCGACGAGCAACTAATGAAAAACTGTTTTTT. It yields the protein CASSFRRATNEKLFF.

The chain is built from TRBV7-9 and TRBJ2-3, with D unresolved. Germline-derived CDR1 and CDR2 are SEHNR and FQNEAQ (reference sequence). This CDR3 has 16 amino acids. Trimming cost V 4 bases and J 0 bases, with 14 bases left between them. The CDR3 bases are TGTGCCAGCAGCTCGAGAGGCCAGACCAGCACAGATACGCAGTATTTT. Translation: CASSSRGQTSTDTQYF.

The CDR3 protein is CSARQDSTKNIQYF. DNA of the CDR3: TGCAGTGCCCGCCAGGACTCGACCAAAAACATTCAGTACTTC. This chain uses TRBV20-1 with TRBJ2-4; maybe TRBD2 (5 bases). The germline gives CDR1 DFQATT, CDR2 SNEGSKA (reference sequence). The CDR3 has 14 residues. With 6 bases removed from V and 2 bases from J, the gap between germline ends came to 14 bases.

The chain has TRBV5-1 and TRBJ1-1, with a weak D call TRBD1 (6 bases). The CDR3 has 14 residues. Per the germline V gene, CDR1 is SGHRS and CDR2 is YFSETQ. Trimming left V 4 bases short and J 2 bases short, with 12 bases between. CDR3 in amino acids: CASSPPGHNTEAFF. The CDR3 DNA reads TGCGCCAGCAGCCCGCCGGGACATAACACTGAAGCTTTCTTT.

This chain uses TRBV9 with TRBJ2-2; D uncertain. This CDR3 region has 12 residues. The germline V gene encodes CDR1 SGDLS and CDR2 YYNGEE. Deletions cut 1 base from V and 2 bases from J, with 0 bases between. This chain's CDR3 is CASSVNTGELFF. The CDR3 DNA sequence: TGTGCCAGCAGCGTAAACACCGGGGAGCTGTTTTTT.

The chain combines TRBV5-1 with TRBJ1-6; 7 bases agree with TRBD1. The CDR3 length is 15 residues. The ends lost 4 bases at V and 10 bases at J; junction bases unmatched: 11. Germline V gives CDR1 SGHRS, CDR2 YFSETQ. The CDR3 sequence: CASSLAQTGNSPLHF. In nucleotides, the CDR3 is TGCGCCAGCAGCCTTGCCCAGACAGGGAACTCACCCCTCCACTTT.

V and J are TRBV6-6 and TRBJ1-1; D is perhaps TRBD1 (6 bases). The germline V gene has CDR1 MNHNY and CDR2 SVGAGI (reference sequence). The CDR3 is 13 residues long. V gave up 10 bases and J gave up 0 bases, with 12 bases separating them. The CDR3 DNA sequence: TGTGCCACCCAGGACAGATTGAACACTGAAGCTTTCTTT. Translated, it gives CATQDRLNTEAFF.

The chain is built from TRBV29-1 and TRBJ1-2; 8 bases align to TRBD1. The CDR3 covers 15 residues. The germline V gene encodes CDR1 SQVTM and CDR2 ANQGSEA. Unmatched junction bases numbered 12, after V lost 4 bases and J lost 5 bases. CDR3 DNA sequence: TGCAGCGTTGTAATTGAGTGGGGACAGGTATATGGCTACACCTTC. Encoded protein: CSVVIEWGQVYGYTF.

The CDR3 is CSAHRQGNSPLHF. Written as DNA, the CDR3 is TGCAGTGCTCACCGACAGGGTAATTCACCCCTCCACTTT. The rearrangement links TRBV20-1 to TRBJ1-6, with 7 positions matching TRBD1. CDR3 length: 13 amino acids. Germline CDR1 DFQATT, CDR2 SNEGSKA (reference sequence). V lost 5 bases to trimming and J lost 6 bases; unmatched junction nucleotides: 4.

This clonotype was seen a single time. The chain is built from TRBV20-1 and TRBJ2-3; TRBD2 agrees at 8 bases. After removal of 3 bases from V and 0 bases from J, the junction contained 5 bases not matched to a gene. Germline CDR1 DFQATT, CDR2 SNEGSKA (reference sequence). The CDR3 consists of 15 residues. The CDR3 DNA is TGCAGTGCTAGTGAAACTAGCGGAAGCACAGATACGCAGTATTTT. This gives the protein CSASETSGSTDTQYF.

The chain couples TRBV19 to TRBJ2-5, with 7 bases matching TRBD1. Trimming removed 6 bases from V and 5 bases from J; junction bases left unmatched: 9. Germline V gene sequence: CDR1 LNHDA, CDR2 SQIVND (reference sequence). The CDR3 is 14 residues long. This CDR3 is CASSRGQVAETQYF. CDR3 bases: TGTGCCAGTAGCCGCGGACAGGTTGCCGAGACCCAGTACTTC.

The chain joins TRBV12-3 or TRBV12-4 to TRBJ2-4; 7 nucleotides align to TRBD1. This CDR3 comprises 17 residues. The V segment lost 6 bases and the J segment 3 bases; nucleotides outside the gene matches: 14. DNA of the CDR3: TGTGCCAGCAGCCCCCGCAACAGGGGCCACCTCAAAAACATTCAGTACTTC. It codes for CASSPRNRGHLKNIQYF.

The rearrangement links TRBV5-1 to TRBJ1-1; a possible D gene is TRBD1 (6 bases). There are 15 residues in the CDR3. The V gene lost 6 bases and the J gene lost 4 bases, with 19 bases spanning the gap. Germline V gene sequence: CDR1 SGHRS, CDR2 YFSETQ. CDR3 region: CASTLGPQGGTEAFF. CDR3 bases: TGCGCCAGCACCCTAGGCCCACAGGGTGGCACTGAAGCTTTCTTT.

This clonotype was detected only a few times. This chain's CDR3 is CSVGTGTGGYEQYF. CDR3 DNA sequence: TGCAGCGTTGGGACCGGGACAGGGGGGTACGAGCAGTACTTC. The chain couples TRBV29-1 to TRBJ2-7; 11 bases line up with TRBD1. The CDR3 loop spans 14 amino acids. V dropped 4 bases and J dropped 4; count of bases not matched to a gene: 6. Germline V lookup: CDR1 SQVTM, CDR2 ANQGSEA.

The CDR3 DNA is TGTGCCAGCAGCCAAAGAAAGGGTAACCAAGAGACCCAGTACTTC. Its protein product is CASSQRKGNQETQYF. The chain carries TRBV3-1 and TRBJ2-5; D remains ambiguous. The length of the CDR3 is 15 residues. The germline V gene encodes CDR1 LGHDT and CDR2 YNNKEL (reference sequence). Trimming removed 2 bases from V and 0 bases from J, with 10 bases in between.

This chain uses TRBV28 with TRBJ1-1, with unresolved D. Trimming took 8 bases from V and 1 from J, leaving 14 bases between them. From germline, CDR1 is MDHEN and CDR2 SYDVKM. The CDR3 runs 14 residues. DNA for the CDR3: TGTGCCAGCTCCACCCTCTCCGCGAACACTGAAGCTTTCTTT. It translates to CASSTLSANTEAFF.

J is TRBJ2-3 and V is TRBV18, with D unclear. Germline loops: CDR1 KGHSH, CDR2 LQKENI. V lost 6 bases and J lost 2, with 9 bases in between. There are 13 residues in the CDR3. The CDR3 here is CASSRTPTDTQYF. The CDR3 DNA follows: TGTGCCAGCTCCCGAACCCCCACAGATACGCAGTATTTT.

This clonotype has just one count. The chain recombines TRBV12-3 or TRBV12-4 with TRBJ1-5; D call uncertain. There are 15 residues in the CDR3. V was pared by 6 bases and J by 6 bases, with 18 bases between. CDR3 residues: CASSPGRVIGQPQHF. The CDR3 DNA sequence: TGTGCCAGCAGCCCGGGTCGAGTGATTGGTCAGCCCCAGCATTTT.

V gene TRBV12-3 or TRBV12-4 combines with J gene TRBJ2-2; possibly TRBD2 for D (6 bases). The CDR3 is made up of 15 amino acids. V lost 3 bases and J lost 1, with 9 bases in between. CDR3 nucleotide sequence: TGTGCCAGCAGTTTCGCGGGAAGGAACACCGGGGAGCTGTTTTTT. Translating gives CASSFAGRNTGELFF.

CDR3 DNA: TGCAGCGCGTCTGCAACTAATGAAAAACTGTTTTTT. It is translated as CSASATNEKLFF. The gene calls are TRBV29-1 and TRBJ1-4; D unresolved. V lost 7 bases and J lost 0, with 6 bases in between. The CDR3 extends over 12 amino acids. The germline gives CDR1 SQVTM, CDR2 ANQGSEA.

The J gene is TRBJ1-2, the V gene TRBV27; TRBD1 aligns across 12 bases. The CDR3 is made up of 16 amino acids. Trimming removed 5 bases from V and 6 bases from J; junction bases left unmatched: 10. Germline CDR1 MNHEY, CDR2 SMNVEV (reference sequence). The CDR3 coding sequence is TGTGCCAGCAGTCCCCCCCCGGGACAGGGGGCGAATGGCTACACCTTC. Translated: CASSPPPGQGANGYTF.

This chain joins TRBV20-1 and TRBJ1-1; 10 bases align to TRBD1. From germline, CDR1 is DFQATT and CDR2 SNEGSKA (reference sequence). With V trimmed by 5 bases and J by 4 bases, 7 bases remained unmatched. The CDR3 runs to 14 residues. The CDR3 nucleotides read TGCAGTGCTCCTGACCGGACAGGGGGCACTGAAGCTTTCTTT. Translated, it gives CSAPDRTGGTEAFF.

V is TRBV6-5 and J is TRBJ2-7; the match to TRBD1 covers 9 bases. The CDR3 runs to 14 residues. The germline CDR1 and CDR2 sequences are MNHEY and SVGAGI. V lost 5 bases and J lost 6; bases outside the gene matches: 8. This CDR3 reads CASSPPGQGGEQYF. DNA for the CDR3: TGTGCCAGCAGTCCCCCGGGACAGGGAGGCGAGCAGTACTTC.

The chain is built from TRBV28 and TRBJ2-7; TRBD2 might be the D (6 bases). Germline assignment: CDR1 MDHEN and CDR2 SYDVKM. V lost 7 bases and J 7 bases, leaving 17 bases between the germline ends. The CDR3 spans 13 residues. The DNA for the CDR3 is TGTGCCAGCATCCGGGACTCCGTGGGGGAGCAGTACTTC. Encoded protein: CASIRDSVGEQYF.

Here the CDR3 reads CASSYRGLGASNSPLHF. The CDR3 nucleotides are TGTGCCAGCAGTTACAGAGGACTCGGGGCAAGTAATTCACCCCTCCACTTT. The rearrangement joins TRBV6-5 to TRBJ1-6, with D possibly TRBD1 on 5 matching bases. V was clipped by 2 bases and J by 6 bases, with 17 bases between them. CDR1 is MNHEY, CDR2 SVGAGI, per germline. The CDR3 covers 17 residues.

This chain uses TRBV27 with TRBJ2-2, with 7 nucleotides matching TRBD1. Germline assignment: CDR1 MNHEY and CDR2 SMNVEV (reference sequence). Germline trimming cut 8 bases from V and 0 bases from J; bases unmatched to any gene: 6. This CDR3 spans 15 amino acids. In nucleotides, the CDR3 is TGTGCCAGCGCCCGGGACAGCGCGAACACCGGGGAGCTGTTTTTT. Translated: CASARDSANTGELFF.

The chain has TRBV19 and TRBJ1-1; TRBD1 matches at 7 bases. CDR1 and CDR2 (germline): LNHDA, SQIVND (reference sequence). The CDR3 contains 13 residues. After removal of 4 bases from V and 4 bases from J, the junction contained 3 bases not matched to a gene. CDR3 sequence: CASSNGDSTEAFF. CDR3 sequence (DNA): TGTGCCAGTAGTAACGGGGACAGCACTGAAGCTTTCTTT. Using reference TRBV19 and TRBJ1-1 for the parts outside the CDR3, the full variable domain is DGGITQSPKYLFRKEGQNVTLSCEQNLNHDAMYWYRQDPGQGLRLIYYSQIVNDFQKGDIAEGYSVSREKKESFPLTVTSAQKNPTAFYLCASSNGDSTEAFFGQGTRLTVV.